This TCR beta chain was sequenced in a study of cytomegalovirus exposure and HLA in healthy donors. The donors, nominally healthy at sampling, likely had unrecorded immune exposures. This clone was recorded only once. Its specificity is unknown. An end of the junction differs from the germline gene, which may be a read error. In germline, CDR1 is SGHVS, CDR2 FQNEAQ. This CDR3 comprises 15 residues. Both 60 Vbeta primers and 13 Jbeta primers went into the PCR. Generated by immunoSEQ multiplex PCR, the TCRdb table keeps only in-frame clones and is missing some. Among tens of thousands of clones listed, approximately 70% were seen once. Findings and caveats of the study: Later analysis demonstrated an association between a missense DCLRE1C variant and TCR beta V- and J-gene trimming. Excluded were some V segments that proved indistinguishable, including TRBV6-2 and TRBV6-3.

This sequence was found in a man younger than 35 in good health and CMV-seronegative. This chain uses TRBV7-8 with TRBJ1-2; 9 bases align to TRBD1. Sequenced sample: PBMCs. The CDR3: CASRGDRVSLYGYTF. The CDR3 nucleotides read TGTGCCAGCAGAGGGGACAGGGTCTCTCTTTATGGTTACACCTTC.